Presented here are 7 T cell receptor beta chains from one specimen sequenced in a study of T cell responses to AZD1222 COVID-19 vaccine. Repertoires were generated with immunoSEQ multiplex PCR, while TCRdb's copy carries only in-frame clones and drops some. The sample has over 100,000 clones; around 93% are singletons. The sequencing used peripheral blood, collected on day 0 of AZD1222 vaccination. The receptors stem from an adult in good health.

This rearrangement joins TRBV6-5 to TRBJ2-3; a weak D match, TRBD2 (6 bases). Germline V lookup: CDR1 MNHEY, CDR2 SVGAGI. The CDR3 has 13 amino acids. Trimming took off 0 bases at V and 6 bases at J, with 7 bases between the two ends. CDR3 bases: TGTGCCAGCAGTTACTCGAGCGGGGATACGCAGTATTTT. Translated, it gives CASSYSSGDTQYF.

The V gene is TRBV9, the J gene TRBJ2-1, with TRBD2 matching 14 bases. CDR1 SGDLS and CDR2 YYNGEE come from the germline V gene. CDR3 length equals 19 residues. With 2 bases clipped from V and 0 bases from J, the junction kept 7 bases outside the gene matches. The chain's CDR3 is CASSVTGGLAGGSYNEQFF. CDR3 coding DNA: TGTGCCAGCAGCGTGACGGGCGGACTAGCGGGAGGCTCCTACAATGAGCAGTTCTTC.

The rearrangement joins TRBV10-3 to TRBJ1-1; D call uncertain. Germline V gene lookup returns CDR1 ENHRY and CDR2 SYGVKD. Trimming stripped 7 bases from V and 0 bases from J, with 9 bases between. The CDR3 has 13 amino acids. Here the CDR3 reads CAINGVMNTEAFF. CDR3 nucleotides: TGTGCCATCAACGGAGTTATGAACACTGAAGCTTTCTTT.

This rearrangement joins TRBV10-3 to TRBJ1-1; D remains ambiguous. CDR1 is ENHRY, CDR2 SYGVKD, per germline. V was shortened by 4 bases and J by 4 bases, with 16 bases between the two germline ends. The CDR3 extends over 15 amino acids. This CDR3 reads CAISGGGEGGTEAFF. CDR3 nucleotide sequence: TGTGCCATCAGTGGCGGCGGGGAGGGAGGCACTGAAGCTTTCTTT.

This chain uses TRBV5-4 with TRBJ2-7; 10 bases match TRBD1. From germline, CDR1 is SGHNT and CDR2 YYREEE (reference sequence). CDR3 length equals 15 residues. With V trimmed by 4 bases and J by 0 bases, 4 bases remained unmatched. The DNA for the CDR3 is TGTGCCAGCAGCACGGGACAGGGGAACTCCTACGAGCAGTACTTC. It encodes CASSTGQGNSYEQYF.

V is TRBV6-5 and J is TRBJ1-2, with 8 bases aligning to TRBD1. V gave up 5 bases and J gave up 1 base; unmatched junction bases: 6. The CDR3 loop spans 15 amino acids. Germline CDR1 reads MNHEY; CDR2 reads SVGAGI. CDR3: CASSNEQGVNYGYTF. CDR3 bases: TGTGCCAGCAGTAATGAACAGGGGGTTAACTATGGCTACACCTTC.

The chain joins TRBV10-3 to TRBJ1-5; D call uncertain. The germline V gene has CDR1 ENHRY and CDR2 SYGVKD. The CDR3 is 14 amino acids. V was shortened by 4 bases and J by 4 bases, with 11 bases between the two germline ends. CDR3 amino acids: CAISVDLGNQPQHF. DNA of the CDR3: TGTGCCATCAGTGTTGATCTTGGGAATCAGCCCCAGCATTTT.